This TCR beta chain emerged from a study of cytomegalovirus exposure and HLA in healthy donors. V lost 0 bases and J 0 bases, leaving 15 bases between the germline ends. The CDR3 runs 18 residues. Germline CDR1 LGHNA, CDR2 YSLEER. A multiplex PCR was run with 60 Vbeta primers and 13 Jbeta primers. Measured with immunoSEQ multiplex PCR; TCRdb has only the in-frame clones, and not every one. Found here are 150,000 to 200,000 clones, approximately 80% of them singletons; the top ten hold about 6.3%. J is TRBJ1-3 and V is TRBV4-3; no firm D call. The origin of this receptor is a male donor in good health and CMV-seropositive. Material for sequencing was PBMCs. CDR3 nucleotides: TGCGCCAGCAGCCAAGATCAATTGGCGGTGAGCTCTGGAAACACCATATATTTT. Residues: CASSQDQLAVSSGNTIYF.